Presented here are 19 T cell receptor beta chains from one specimen sequenced in a study of T cell changes during pregnancy in multiple sclerosis. TCRdb's table, derived via immunoSEQ multiplex PCR, lists solely in-frame clones and lacks some. The sample records approximately 63,000 clones, about nine tenths being singletons. The specimen comprised peripheral blood, sampled in the third trimester of pregnancy. Receptors originate from a female donor in good health, enrolled as a control in a pregnancy study.

This chain links TRBV6-5 with TRBJ1-1; no clear D gene. The germline V gene encodes CDR1 MNHEY and CDR2 SVGAGI. The CDR3 loop spans 15 amino acids. Trimming cost V 0 bases and J 1 base, with 9 bases left between them. CDR3 nucleotide sequence: TGTGCCAGCAGTTACTCGAAGCAGGCGAACACTGAAGCTTTCTTT. This gives the protein CASSYSKQANTEAFF.

V usage is TRBV7-8 and J usage is TRBJ2-1; 12 nucleotides match TRBD2. V lost 5 bases, J lost 6 bases, and 8 bases stayed unmatched. Germline values: CDR1 SGHVS, CDR2 FQNEAQ. The length of the CDR3 is 16 residues. Here the CDR3 DNA reads TGTGCCAGCAGCCCTCATCTAGCGGGAGGGCCCAATGAGCAGTTCTTC. Its protein is CASSPHLAGGPNEQFF.

The V call is TRBV28, the J call TRBJ1-3; 8 bases line up with TRBD1. V trimming: 5 bases; J trimming: 2 bases; junction bases outside the gene matches: 5. CDR1 and CDR2 (germline): MDHEN, SYDVKM. This CDR3 has 15 residues. CDR3 loop: CASSEQGVAGNTIYF. The CDR3 DNA sequence: TGTGCCAGCAGTGAACAGGGGGTAGCTGGAAACACCATATATTTT.

This sequence joins TRBV6-1 and TRBJ1-5, with no clear D. The CDR3 totals 14 residues. Germline values: CDR1 MNHNS, CDR2 SASEGT. V lost 3 bases, J lost 4 bases, and 10 bases lay in between. The CDR3 coding sequence is TGTGCCAGCAGTGATATTGACGGGAATCAGCCCCAGCATTTT. It codes for CASSDIDGNQPQHF.

The chain is built from TRBV9 and TRBJ2-3, with 8 bases identical to TRBD2. Germline V lookup: CDR1 SGDLS, CDR2 YYNGEE. The CDR3 length is 15 residues. The ends lost 4 bases at V and 1 base at J; junction bases unmatched: 5. The CDR3 here is CASSPKLAGTDTQYF. The CDR3 DNA reads as TGTGCCAGCAGCCCCAAACTAGCGGGCACAGATACGCAGTATTTT.

The chain combines TRBV30 with TRBJ1-1, with 8 nucleotides matching TRBD1. CDR1 and CDR2 (germline): GTSNPN, SVGIG (reference sequence). The CDR3 contains 10 residues. Trimming cost V 5 bases and J 7 bases; bases outside gene matches: 0. CDR3: CAWGTGEAFF. As DNA, the CDR3 is TGTGCCTGGGGGACAGGTGAAGCTTTCTTT. Full variable domain (rest looked up from reference TRBV30 and TRBJ1-1): SQTIHQWPATLVQPVGSPLSLECTVEGTSNPNLYWYRQAAGRGLQLLFYSVGIGQISSEVPQNLSASRPQDRQFILSSKKLLLSDSGFYLCAWGTGEAFFGQGTRLTVV.

CDR3 DNA sequence: TGCGCCAGCAGCTTGGCTTGGACAGCAAATTCACCCCTCCACTTT. Translating it yields CASSLAWTANSPLHF. This chain links TRBV5-1 with TRBJ1-6, with D possibly TRBD1 on 6 matching bases. The V gene lost 0 bases and the J gene lost 7 bases, with 11 bases spanning the gap. This CDR3 comprises 15 residues. Germline CDR1 reads SGHRS; CDR2 reads YFSETQ.

The chain has TRBV5-1 and TRBJ2-7; 8 nucleotides match TRBD2. CDR1 is SGHRS and CDR2 is YFSETQ in the germline V gene. After removal of 7 bases from V and 2 bases from J, the junction contained 5 bases not matched to a gene. The CDR3 is 13 amino acids. As DNA, the CDR3 is TGCGCCAGCCGAGCGGGACTAGCCTACGAGCAGTACTTC. Its protein product is CASRAGLAYEQYF.

The chain employs TRBV27 and TRBJ1-5; no reliable D call. Trimming stripped 7 bases from V and 0 bases from J, with 16 bases between. The CDR3 has 16 amino acids. Germline-derived CDR1 and CDR2 are MNHEY and SMNVEV (reference sequence). The CDR3 loop is CASNPGRMGSNQPQHF. The DNA for the CDR3 is TGTGCCAGCAACCCCGGGAGGATGGGTAGCAATCAGCCCCAGCATTTT.

The chain employs TRBV30 and TRBJ2-5, with D perhaps TRBD2 (6 bases). The germline CDR1 and CDR2 sequences are GTSNPN and SVGIG (reference sequence). V was clipped by 2 bases and J by 2 bases, with 9 bases between them. CDR3 length: 13 amino acids. The CDR3 DNA reads as TGTGCCTGGAGTTTGGGGGGACAAGAGACCCAGTACTTC. Its protein product is CAWSLGGQETQYF.

The chain links TRBV6-4 to TRBJ2-3; 8 nucleotides line up with TRBD1. Trimming at V came to 4 bases and at J to 4 bases, leaving 7 bases not matched to a gene. This CDR3 has 15 residues. Germline lookup yields CDR1 MRHNA and CDR2 SNTAGT. Here the CDR3 reads CASSVETGVADTQYF. The DNA of the CDR3 is TGTGCCAGCAGTGTGGAGACAGGGGTTGCAGATACGCAGTATTTT.

The chain combines TRBV6-5 with TRBJ1-4; a possible D gene is TRBD1 (5 bases). CDR3 length: 15 amino acids. Germline CDR1 MNHEY, CDR2 SVGAGI. V was trimmed by 2 bases and J by 7 bases, leaving 14 bases between them. CDR3 sequence (DNA): TGTGCCAGCAGTTACACCTCAGGGTTAAGTGAAAAACTGTTTTTT. It yields the protein CASSYTSGLSEKLFF.

In nucleotides, the CDR3 is TGTGCCAGCAGTACCTACGGACAGGATGGCTACACCTTC. Translating it yields CASSTYGQDGYTF. J is TRBJ1-2 and V is TRBV27; 7 nucleotides line up with TRBD1. The CDR3 is made up of 13 amino acids. Germline lookup yields CDR1 MNHEY and CDR2 SMNVEV (reference sequence). The V and J ends lost 5 bases and 6 bases, in that order; junction bases with no gene match: 6.

The chain couples TRBV7-9 to TRBJ2-7; D is possibly TRBD1 (6 bases). The germline V gene encodes CDR1 SEHNR and CDR2 FQNEAQ (reference sequence). The CDR3 has 12 amino acids. Trimming cost V 3 bases and J 7 bases, with 10 bases left between them. CDR3 in DNA: TGTGCCAGCAGCTTCCCAGGGGTTGAGCAGTACTTC. It yields the protein CASSFPGVEQYF.

In nucleotides, the CDR3 is TGTGCCAGCAGTTACTCGTTCGGACTAGCATTGAATGAGCAGTTCTTC. Protein product: CASSYSFGLALNEQFF. The V gene is TRBV6-5, the J gene TRBJ2-1, with 8 positions matching TRBD2. This CDR3 is 16 amino acids long. The germline gives CDR1 MNHEY, CDR2 SVGAGI. With V trimmed by 0 bases and J by 7 bases, 8 bases remained unmatched.

This clone was detected a few times. This sequence joins TRBV7-2 and TRBJ2-1; the D gene is possibly TRBD2 (6 bases). CDR3 size: 15 residues. Germline CDR1 SGHTA, CDR2 FQGNSA. Trimming took 5 bases from V and 2 from J, leaving 13 bases between them. The CDR3 DNA sequence: TGTGCCAGCAGCCTAAGCGGGTCCGCCTACAATGAGCAGTTCTTC. This translates into CASSLSGSAYNEQFF.

V is TRBV6-6 and J is TRBJ2-7, with 8 nucleotides matching TRBD1. Germline V lookup: CDR1 MNHNY, CDR2 SVGAGI (reference sequence). The V segment lost 5 bases and the J segment 6 bases; nucleotides outside the gene matches: 3. The CDR3 runs to 12 residues. DNA for the CDR3: TGTGCCAGCAGTAGGGGGACAGGCGAGCAGTACTTC. This translates into CASSRGTGEQYF.

The chain recombines TRBV5-1 with TRBJ2-1, with 8 bases lining up with TRBD2. The germline CDR1 and CDR2 sequences are SGHRS and YFSETQ. V lost 0 bases to trimming and J lost 9 bases; unmatched junction nucleotides: 14. This CDR3 has 17 amino acids. CDR3 region: CASSLEVGGGIGGEQFF. DNA of the CDR3: TGCGCCAGCAGCTTGGAGGTCGGCGGGGGGATTGGCGGTGAGCAGTTCTTC.

With regard to this clone: Different DNA sequences within this sample yield the same CDR3. CDR3 DNA: TGTGCCAGCTCACCCTCGGGACAGGGAAACGGCTACACCTTC. Translated: CASSPSGQGNGYTF. The chain couples TRBV18 to TRBJ1-2; 9 bases line up with TRBD1. This CDR3 comprises 14 residues. V trimming: 3 bases; J trimming: 8 bases; junction bases outside the gene matches: 7. Germline V gene data show CDR1 as KGHSH and CDR2 as LQKENI.